This TCR beta chain was captured in a study of OX40 agonist ivuxolimab in advanced cancers. The ends were cut back, 3 bases at V and 0 bases at J, with 8 bases in the middle. CDR3 size: 14 residues. CDR1 SGHRS and CDR2 YFSETQ come from the germline V gene. Findings of the study overall: Clonal expansion from baseline to week 6 occurred in both CD4+ and CD8+ T cells.

For this clone: Its antigen remains unidentified.

Clones were sequenced by immunoSEQ multiplex PCR, and TCRdb holds only the in-frame ones, with some missing. Of tens of thousands of clones listed, over 75% were seen once; the top ten hold 0.5% to 0.55%. The chain links TRBV5-1 to TRBJ2-3; D is unclear. The sample in question was CD4+ or CD8+ T cells sorted from blood, obtained in a trial of the OX40 agonist ivuxolimab. The origin of this receptor is an adult with an advanced solid tumor such as melanoma, head and neck, liver or kidney cancer. CDR3 in DNA: TGCGCCAGCAGCTCCGAGCGTAGCACAGATACGCAGTATTTT. Protein: CASSSERSTDTQYF.